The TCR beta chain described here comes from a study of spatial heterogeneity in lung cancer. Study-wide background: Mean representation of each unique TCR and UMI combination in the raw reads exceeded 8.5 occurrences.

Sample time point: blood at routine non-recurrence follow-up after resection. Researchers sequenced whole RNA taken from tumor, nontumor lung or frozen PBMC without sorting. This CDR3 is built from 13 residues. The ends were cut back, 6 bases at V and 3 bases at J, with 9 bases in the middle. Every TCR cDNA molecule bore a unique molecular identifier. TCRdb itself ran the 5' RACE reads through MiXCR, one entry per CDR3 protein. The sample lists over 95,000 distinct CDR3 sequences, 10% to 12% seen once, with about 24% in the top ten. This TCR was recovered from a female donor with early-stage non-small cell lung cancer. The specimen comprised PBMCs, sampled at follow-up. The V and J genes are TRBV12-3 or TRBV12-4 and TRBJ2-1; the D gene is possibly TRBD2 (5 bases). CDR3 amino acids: CASSLRGYNEQFF. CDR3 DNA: TGTGCCAGCAGCTTACGGGGCTACAATGAGCAGTTCTTC.